The 16 T cell receptor beta chains below come from one sample, sequenced in a study of vaccination effects on CD4 cells after COVID-19. Peptide-pool stimulation followed by sequencing identified expanded antigen-specific CD4+ clonotypes in the ViraFEST assay. An approximately 10-day culture period preceded the isolation of CD4+ T cells. Either the BNT162b2 or mRNA-1273 vaccine was given to participants in two doses. Antigens for these TCRs are unknown. TCRdb's copy holds only in-frame clones and misses some; the assay was immunoSEQ multiplex PCR. The sample has about 16,000 clones, 75% to 80% seen once. The source material was CD4+ T cells from PBMCs cultured with HCoV-NL63 spike peptides, sampled after COVID-19 vaccination. These receptors were collected from a human donor who received a COVID-19 vaccine.

The CDR3 DNA sequence: TGTGCCAGCAGCCCGCGGGGGCGGGGGCCCACAGATACGCAGTATTTT. It is translated as CASSPRGRGPTDTQYF. The V and J genes are TRBV11-2 and TRBJ2-3; D perhaps matches TRBD2 (7 bases). With 5 bases removed from V and 2 bases from J, the gap between germline ends came to 17 bases. Germline lookup yields CDR1 SGHAT and CDR2 FQNNGV. The CDR3 is 16 amino acids.

The chain employs TRBV6-1 and TRBJ1-2; D is unresolved. Germline V gene data show CDR1 as MNHNS and CDR2 as SASEGT. V gave up 2 bases and J gave up 4 bases, with 5 bases separating them. The CDR3 contains 12 residues. CDR3 DNA sequence: TGTGCCAGCAGTGAAAATCTCTATGGCTACACCTTC. This encodes CASSENLYGYTF.

The V gene is TRBV6-5, the J gene TRBJ1-2; weak D call: TRBD1 (5 bases). Per germline, CDR1 MNHEY and CDR2 SVGAGI. V lost 7 bases and J 3 bases, leaving 15 bases between the germline ends. This CDR3 region has 14 residues. CDR3 coding DNA: TGTGCCAGCACTCACGTGGGGGGGGACTATGGCTACACCTTC. Amino acid sequence: CASTHVGGDYGYTF.

This clone was detected a few times. This CDR3 reads CASSSTGVGDQPQHF. For the CDR3, the DNA is TGTGCCAGCAGCAGTACAGGGGTGGGGGATCAGCCCCAGCATTTT. The chain carries TRBV11-2 and TRBJ1-5; TRBD1 aligns across 7 bases. V was pared by 5 bases and J by 5 bases, with 9 bases of the junction left unmatched. CDR1 is SGHAT and CDR2 is FQNNGV in the germline V gene. This CDR3 has 15 amino acids. The whole variable domain, remainder taken from reference TRBV11-2 and TRBJ1-5, is EAGVAQSPRYKIIEKRQSVAFWCNPISGHATLYWYQQILGQGPKLLIQFQNNGVVDDSQLPKDRFSAERLKGVDSTLKIQPAKLEDSAVYLCASSSTGVGDQPQHFGDGTRLSIL.

V and J are TRBV5-1 and TRBJ2-7, with 8 positions matching TRBD1. V shed 4 bases and J 6 bases; nucleotides not matched to a gene: 12. CDR1 and CDR2 (germline): SGHRS, YFSETQ. The CDR3 totals 15 residues. DNA of the CDR3: TGCGCCAGCAGCACGGGGGACAGGACGTGGGGCGAGCAGTACTTC. Protein: CASSTGDRTWGEQYF.

The V and J genes are TRBV18 and TRBJ1-2; the match to TRBD1 covers 7 bases. Trimming removed 6 bases from V and 5 bases from J; junction bases left unmatched: 12. The CDR3 runs to 15 residues. From germline, CDR1 is KGHSH and CDR2 LQKENI. CDR3 sequence: CASSPTTGTEYGYTF. DNA for the CDR3: TGTGCCAGCTCCCCCACTACCGGGACAGAGTATGGCTACACCTTC.

CDR3 region: CASSLVKGHKAFF. The CDR3 nucleotides read TGTGCCAGCAGCTTAGTGAAAGGACATAAAGCTTTCTTT. The chain has TRBV7-2 and TRBJ1-1; TRBD1 might be the D (5 bases). Trimming stripped 1 base from V and 9 bases from J, with 12 bases between. The CDR3 sequence is 13 residues long. Per the germline V gene, CDR1 is SGHTA and CDR2 is FQGNSA.

The V gene is TRBV25-1, the J gene TRBJ2-5; no clear D gene. The CDR3 spans 18 residues. Germline V gives CDR1 MGHDK, CDR2 SYGVNS. Between the trimmed V and J ends, which lost 3 bases and 0 bases, there was a span of 20 bases. The CDR3 DNA follows: TGTGCCAGCAGTGATCGGTTATCTCCACAGATACACCAAGAGACCCAGTACTTC. Encoded protein: CASSDRLSPQIHQETQYF.

The rearrangement joins TRBV6-4 to TRBJ1-1; D unresolved. Germline values: CDR1 MRHNA, CDR2 SNTAGT. V shed 2 bases and J shed 2 bases, with 9 bases lying between them. This CDR3 is built from 14 residues. The CDR3 nucleotides read TGTGCCAGCAGTGACAAGAGGGCTAACACTGAAGCTTTCTTT. This sequence encodes CASSDKRANTEAFF.

V and J are TRBV19 and TRBJ2-6, with D uncertain. Trimming left V 5 bases short and J 1 base short, with 9 bases between. The CDR3 contains 15 residues. Germline CDR1 reads LNHDA; CDR2 reads SQIVND (reference sequence). The CDR3 region is CASSLPGSGANVLTF. The DNA of the CDR3 is TGTGCCAGTAGTTTACCCGGATCTGGGGCCAACGTCCTGACTTTC.

The chain is built from TRBV9 and TRBJ1-2; tentative D call: TRBD1 (5 bases). V was trimmed by 4 bases and J by 3 bases, leaving 19 bases between them. Germline V gives CDR1 SGDLS, CDR2 YYNGEE. This CDR3 comprises 16 residues. The CDR3 DNA reads TGTGCCAGCAGCAAAGGGGCGGGGAGAAACTACTATGGCTACACCTTC. It encodes CASSKGAGRNYYGYTF.

This clone has only a few counts. V is TRBV4-2 and J is TRBJ1-1, with D unclear. CDR3 size: 14 residues. Between the trimmed V and J ends, which lost 4 bases and 0 bases, there was a span of 9 bases. Germline values: CDR1 LGHNA, CDR2 YNFKEQ. Written as DNA, the CDR3 is TGTGCCAGCAGCCCCGCGGGGATGAACACTGAAGCTTTCTTT. It specifies CASSPAGMNTEAFF.

The chain joins TRBV11-3 to TRBJ2-1; the D is unclear. The CDR3 is 15 amino acids. From germline, CDR1 is SGHNT and CDR2 YENEEA. Trimming took off 1 base at V and 5 bases at J, with 12 bases between the two ends. As DNA, the CDR3 is TGTGCCAGCAGCTTAGGACTCTCCAATGACAATGAGCAGTTCTTC. Its translation: CASSLGLSNDNEQFF. The entire variable domain, with the rest obtained from reference TRBV11-3 and TRBJ2-1, is as follows: EAGVVQSPRYKIIEKKQPVAFWCNPISGHNTLYWYLQNLGQGPELLIRYENEEAVDDSQLPKDRFSAERLKGVDSTLKIQPAELGDSAVYLCASSLGLSNDNEQFFGPGTRLTVL.

The gene calls are TRBV28 and TRBJ2-7; the match to TRBD1 covers 10 bases. Losses at the gene ends were 6 bases for V and 2 bases for J; bases not matched to a gene: 4. CDR1 and CDR2 (germline): MDHEN, SYDVKM. The CDR3 consists of 14 residues. The DNA of the CDR3 is TGTGCCAGCAGCCTGGGGACAGGGGCCTACGAGCAGTACTTC. Translating it yields CASSLGTGAYEQYF.

This clone appeared once. The rearrangement links TRBV19 to TRBJ1-2, with a tentative D call TRBD1 (6 bases). Trimming left V 4 bases short and J 7 bases short, with 16 bases between. The CDR3 runs 14 residues. Germline V gives CDR1 LNHDA, CDR2 SQIVND (reference sequence). As DNA, the CDR3 is TGTGCCAGTAGTACGGTGGGGCAGGGGTTTGGCTACACCTTC. It translates to CASSTVGQGFGYTF.

The chain combines TRBV6-4 with TRBJ2-3; perhaps D is TRBD1 or TRBD2 (5 bases each). This CDR3 is 13 amino acids long. The V end was cut by 3 bases, the J end by 9 bases, with 13 bases between. In germline, CDR1 is MRHNA, CDR2 SNTAGT. The CDR3 spells CASSEAAGTTQYF. The CDR3 nucleotides are TGTGCCAGCAGTGAAGCCGCAGGGACCACGCAGTATTTT.